This T cell receptor (beta chain) was observed in a study of T-cell reconstitution after alpha-beta-depleted transplantation in children. General observations from the study: Counts and diversity of T cells one year after transplant came mostly from newly produced T cells. Expanded graft clones, several hundred of them, were reportedly the source of alpha-beta T cells about two months after transplant.

Unique molecular identifiers were used to barcode this TCRbeta library. Each CDR3 protein is one row after TCRdb ran MiXCR on the PCR reads. The repertoire has roughly 110,000 distinct CDR3 sequences, about a tenth of them found once; the top ten carry around 34%. The germline V gene encodes CDR1 SEHNR and CDR2 FQNEAQ (reference sequence). Trimming cost V 3 bases and J 4 bases, with 13 bases left between them. The CDR3 runs 15 residues. Details on this clonotype: Its specificity is not known.

The chain couples TRBV7-9 to TRBJ2-1; weak D call: TRBD2 (6 bases). This specimen consisted of PBMCs, obtained before TCRalphabeta/CD19-depleted stem cell transplant. The source is a boy aged 2-15 years with acute lymphoblastic leukemia, due to receive a stem cell transplant. CDR3 amino acids: CASSLGTPLYNEQFF. CDR3 DNA: TGTGCCAGCAGCTTGGGGACTCCCCTTTACAATGAGCAGTTCTTC.